This T cell receptor beta chain is drawn from a study of blood T cell repertoires in COVID-19 (dated by TCRdb to 2018 to 2020). Describing the broader study: Samples from collaborators originated in the United States, Italy and Spain and spanned both the acute and convalescent phases of COVID-19. The dataset comprised deeply sampled blood TCRbeta repertoires from subjects exposed to, actively infected with, or recovered from COVID-19. A de-identified subject ID, COVID-19 status, age in years and sex were almost always included in the sample metadata. HLA class I and class II types, where available, came from metadata supplied by the sample provider rather than from assay-based typing. Samples were obtained from the ongoing ImmuneRACE study (first 160 participants) and from approximately 1,200 subjects provided by 6 global collaborators. The repertoires were released in a freely available public database meant as a resource for research on the immune response to SARS-CoV-2. The prospective study material was composed of cDNA or gDNA derived from T cells, B-cell-depleted T cells, or PBMCs. Summary of the overall study and its limitations: The amount of clinical and demographic metadata varied by source and participant and was provided uncurated.

The immunoSEQ Assay, a bias-controlled multiplex PCR, was used to amplify TCRbeta CDR3 regions from genomic DNA. In the paper's pipeline: The number of nucleated cells in each sample was estimated from the amplification of reference gene primers within the assay. To quantify the absolute abundance of each unique TCRbeta CDR3 rearrangement, sequence reads were collapsed and filtered. For each sample, productive Simpson clonality was calculated by taking the square root of Simpson's diversity index across productive rearrangements. The source is immuneACCESS, and TCRdb retained only in-frame sequences with V and J called. Part of the clones is not carried over; for the studies checked, unresolved V genes explain less than half of this, and the remainder is unexplained. V and J calls and clone size are copied from that table; D and trimming were computed from the DNA. This sample lists approximately 400,000 clones; roughly 87% were detected once. The ten biggest clones cover less than 6% of the sample.

Participants in the prospective study were aged roughly 18 to 100 years, lived in approximately 26 United States geographic areas, and enrolled through a virtual design. To assign participants to cohorts, the prospective study relied on clinical history that participants themselves reported in a screening survey and a study questionnaire. For ImmuneRACE Cohort 3, a participant was defined as recovered based on two consecutive negative NP/OP PCR tests, clearance by a healthcare professional, or resolution of symptoms. In the prospective study, mobile phlebotomists collected whole blood, serum and a nasopharyngeal or oropharyngeal swab from each participant. Additional blood draws and questionnaires over an approximately 2-month period could optionally be provided by prospective study participants. Prospective study blood samples were shipped either frozen or at room temperature before DNA extraction.

Note on this clone: Its antigen target is currently unknown. Base qualities are not recorded, but no much larger clone differs from it by a single base.

The junction shows trimming of 2 bases on V and 3 bases on J, plus 11 bases between the germline ends. Taken from the germline V gene (reference sequence), the CDR1 and CDR2 loops are SGHKS and YYEKEE. Including the terminal cysteine and phenylalanine, the CDR3 comprises 15 residues. Here the CDR3 DNA is all that survives: 45 bases in frame from base 1. Sequencing was performed on PBMCs or T cells enriched from blood (not recorded which). This chain is built from TRBV5-5 and TRBJ2-2; TRBD1 might be the D gene, on 6 matching bases. This clonotype was obtained from a woman between 45 and 60 years old who had recovered from COVID-19. The sequenced DNA: TGTGCCAGCAGCTTAACAGGGATCGACACCGGGGAGCTGTTTTTT. The translation is CASSLTGIDTGELFF. Full variable domain (CDR3 extended with the reference TRBV5-5 and TRBJ2-2 proteins): DAGVTQSPTHLIKTRGQQVTLRCSPISGHKSVSWYQQVLGQGPQFIFQYYEKEERGRGNFPDRFSARQFPNYSSELNVNALLLGDSALYLCASSLTGIDTGELFFGEGSRLTVL.